This T cell receptor beta chain was recovered during a study of post-analysis software for immune sequencing data. The TCR beta cDNA libraries contained unique molecular identifiers. Each sample of about 0.9 to 11 million input T cells yielded approximately 500,000 cDNA molecules, so each molecule approximated one T cell. MiXCR was run by TCRdb on the PCR reads, yielding one entry per CDR3 protein. The profile shows about 680,000 distinct CDR3 sequences, approximately 59% of them singletons. Germline lookup yields CDR1 SGHDT and CDR2 YYEEEE. This CDR3 comprises 12 residues. The ends were cut back, 0 bases at V and 11 bases at J, with 11 bases in the middle. Findings and limits, study-wide: Comparison with controls showed significantly lower normalized Chao1 diversity in multiple sclerosis patients. Patients carried 4 or 5 TRBV segments more frequently than controls did, and TRBV5-6, TRBV5-1 and TRBV20-1 were among them. Samples from a shared batch, those prepared together, strongly co-clustered by F measure.

In this sample, this clonotype turned up once. What it binds is not known. The sample comprised blood. The chain combines TRBV5-6 with TRBJ2-5; D assignment may be TRBD1 or TRBD2 (5 bases each). The receptor's source is a girl aged 2-9 years with multiple sclerosis. CDR3 nucleotide sequence: TGTGCCAGCAGCTTGGCTGGGGGAGCGCAGTACTTC. It specifies CASSLAGGAQYF.